These 13 T cell receptor beta chains share one sample of origin, sequenced in a study of cytotoxic CD8 clonotypes in ibrutinib-treated CLL. Libraries were prepared by immunoSEQ multiplex PCR; TCRdb keeps only in-frame clonotypes and omits some of them. The table lists over 120,000 clones, 70% to 80% of them singletons, with 9.5% to 15% in the top ten. This material consisted of PBMCs, taken after 12 months of ibrutinib treatment. These receptor sequences come from a human donor with chronic lymphocytic leukemia.

Here the CDR3 reads CASSELRTGYNEQFF. Here the CDR3 DNA reads TGTGCCAGCAGTGAACTTCGGACTGGCTACAATGAGCAGTTCTTC. The chain links TRBV6-1 to TRBJ2-1, with D perhaps matching TRBD2 (5 bases). V lost 2 bases and J lost 3, with 11 bases in between. CDR3 size: 15 residues. CDR1 is MNHNS and CDR2 is SASEGT in the germline V gene.

The gene calls are TRBV11-2 and TRBJ2-7; no clear D. V lost 1 base and J lost 0, with 4 bases in between. Germline-derived CDR1 and CDR2 are SGHAT and FQNNGV. CDR3 length equals 13 residues. CDR3 loop: CASSLAVSYEQYF. The CDR3 DNA reads as TGTGCCAGCAGCTTAGCGGTCTCCTACGAGCAGTACTTC.

The sample holds a few counts of this clone. The chain combines TRBV18 with TRBJ2-1, with D possibly called TRBD1 or TRBD2 (5 bases each). Germline loops: CDR1 KGHSH, CDR2 LQKENI. This CDR3 is 16 amino acids long. V lost 5 bases, J lost 5 bases, and 19 bases lay in between. Written as DNA, the CDR3 is TGTGCCAGCTCAGACCGGGACCGACATTTTGACAATGAGCAGTTCTTC. It translates to CASSDRDRHFDNEQFF.

V and J are TRBV19 and TRBJ2-1; 8 bases agree with TRBD1. V dropped 3 bases and J dropped 4; count of bases not matched to a gene: 11. The CDR3 is 17 residues long. Germline CDR1 and CDR2: LNHDA and SQIVND (reference sequence). The CDR3 sequence: CASSMSGQGHPYNEQFF. The CDR3 DNA sequence: TGTGCCAGTAGTATGTCTGGACAGGGTCACCCTTACAATGAGCAGTTCTTC. Together with reference TRBV19 and TRBJ2-1, the CDR3 gives the full variable domain: DGGITQSPKYLFRKEGQNVTLSCEQNLNHDAMYWYRQDPGQGLRLIYYSQIVNDFQKGDIAEGYSVSREKKESFPLTVTSAQKNPTAFYLCASSMSGQGHPYNEQFFGPGTRLTVL.

This clone appeared a few times. The CDR3 bases are TGTGCCAGCTCACCCGGAGGCCTAGCGGGGACCAATGAGCAGTTCTTC. Its translation is CASSPGGLAGTNEQFF. V and J are TRBV18 and TRBJ2-1; TRBD2 matches at 9 bases. Germline V gene data show CDR1 as KGHSH and CDR2 as LQKENI. The CDR3 runs 16 residues. V lost 3 bases to trimming and J lost 6 bases; unmatched junction nucleotides: 9.

This clone has more than one count but fewer than ten. The chain joins TRBV10-2 to TRBJ1-3; D is perhaps TRBD1 (6 bases). Between the trimmed V and J ends, which lost 8 bases and 2 bases, there was a span of 13 bases. The CDR3 is made up of 14 amino acids. Germline V gene data show CDR1 as WSHSY and CDR2 as SAAADI. The CDR3 loop is CASLQGFAGNTIYF. In nucleotides, the CDR3 is TGCGCCAGCCTCCAGGGGTTTGCTGGAAACACCATATATTTT.

The chain combines TRBV18 with TRBJ2-2, with 8 positions matching TRBD1. Unmatched junction bases numbered 3, after V lost 6 bases and J lost 0 bases. The V gene's germline CDR1 is KGHSH and CDR2 LQKENI. This CDR3 spans 15 amino acids. Here the CDR3 DNA reads TGTGCCAGCTCGTGGACAGGGCCGAACACCGGGGAGCTGTTTTTT. Its translation: CASSWTGPNTGELFF.

The gene calls are TRBV4-1 and TRBJ2-3, with TRBD2 matching 11 bases. Germline-derived CDR1 and CDR2 are MGHRA and YSYEKL. After removal of 3 bases from V and 3 bases from J, the junction contained 11 bases not matched to a gene. The CDR3 is 18 residues long. CDR3 in DNA: TGCGCCAGCAGCCATCGGGGGATAGCGGGAGGGAGGACAGATACGCAGTATTTT. It yields the protein CASSHRGIAGGRTDTQYF.

V is TRBV11-3 and J is TRBJ2-1, with 9 bases that match TRBD2. CDR3 length: 13 residues. The V and J ends lost 5 bases and 9 bases, in that order; junction bases with no gene match: 5. Germline CDR1 SGHNT, CDR2 YENEEA. The chain's CDR3 is CASSRLAVTEQFF. The CDR3 DNA reads as TGTGCCAGCAGCCGACTAGCGGTTACTGAGCAGTTCTTC.

This sequence joins TRBV4-2 and TRBJ1-1; 8 bases line up with TRBD1. Trimming removed 4 bases from V and 6 bases from J; junction bases left unmatched: 13. CDR3 length equals 16 residues. Germline CDR1 reads LGHNA; CDR2 reads YNFKEQ. CDR3 sequence reads: CASSPTGGGALPEAFF. In DNA form, the CDR3 reads TGTGCCAGCAGCCCTACAGGGGGAGGTGCTCTTCCTGAAGCTTTCTTT.

This clone was seen once. This rearrangement joins TRBV6-1 to TRBJ2-7; D perhaps matches TRBD2 (6 bases). Trimming took off 7 bases at V and 0 bases at J, with 16 bases between the two ends. Germline values: CDR1 MNHNS, CDR2 SASEGT. The CDR3 runs 15 residues. CDR3 residues: CASTLTSLSSYEQYF. The CDR3 coding sequence is TGTGCCAGCACCCTCACTAGCCTAAGCTCCTACGAGCAGTACTTC.

The chain recombines TRBV19 with TRBJ2-1, with a tentative D call TRBD1 (5 bases). Germline CDR1 reads LNHDA; CDR2 reads SQIVND (reference sequence). This CDR3 has 14 residues. V lost 3 bases to trimming and J lost 2 bases, with 8 bases between them. As DNA, the CDR3 is TGTGCCAGTAGTATCCAGGGTCCCTACAATGAGCAGTTCTTC. It is translated as CASSIQGPYNEQFF.

Regarding this clone: Other DNA sequences of this sample code for an identical CDR3. The chain couples TRBV6-1 to TRBJ2-1, with 8 bases lining up with TRBD2. V was pared by 2 bases and J by 1 base, with 1 base of the junction left unmatched. The germline V gene has CDR1 MNHNS and CDR2 SASEGT. The CDR3 runs 15 residues. CDR3 in amino acids: CASSELAGSYNEQFF. CDR3 in DNA: TGTGCCAGCAGTGAACTAGCGGGTTCCTACAATGAGCAGTTCTTC.